The 14 T cell receptor beta chains presented below share a single source sample, sequenced in a study of blood T cell repertoires in COVID-19. Sequencing was performed with immunoSEQ multiplex PCR; in TCRdb, only in-frame clones are kept and a portion is missing. The sample carries approximately 290,000 clones, approximately 83% recorded once. The specimen was PBMCs or T cells enriched from blood (not recorded which). Receptor source: a woman aged 25 to 39 who had recovered from COVID-19.

The chain has TRBV4-2 and TRBJ2-1; 11 bases match TRBD2. Per the germline V gene, CDR1 is LGHNA and CDR2 is YNFKEQ. The CDR3 has 16 residues. V gave up 3 bases and J gave up 5 bases; unmatched junction bases: 6. The CDR3 nucleotides are TGTGCCAGCAGCCAGGCCACTAGCGGGGGCCACAATGAGCAGTTCTTC. The encoded protein is CASSQATSGGHNEQFF.

V and J are TRBV19 and TRBJ2-7; D gene unclear. V lost 6 bases, J lost 1 base, and 13 bases lay in between. CDR1 and CDR2 from the germline V gene are LNHDA and SQIVND (reference sequence). This CDR3 has 14 amino acids. DNA for the CDR3: TGTGCCAGTAGCCCTAGTGGCGAGTCCTACGAGCAGTACTTC. Translation gives CASSPSGESYEQYF.

The chain is built from TRBV19 and TRBJ1-5; 10 nucleotides align to TRBD1. This CDR3 region has 18 residues. V lost 3 bases and J lost 0; bases outside the gene matches: 8. Germline-derived CDR1 and CDR2 are LNHDA and SQIVND (reference sequence). CDR3 DNA: TGTGCCAGTAGTATCCACGGACAGGGGGATGTTAGCAATCAGCCCCAGCATTTT. It yields the protein CASSIHGQGDVSNQPQHF.

The chain links TRBV2 to TRBJ2-3; TRBD2 might be the D (7 bases). Germline V gene data show CDR1 as SNHLY and CDR2 as FYNNEI. Between the trimmed V and J ends, which lost 5 bases and 8 bases, there was a span of 20 bases. This CDR3 region has 15 residues. The CDR3 loop is CASSSKGGPQGTQYF. The CDR3 nucleotides read TGTGCCAGCAGTTCTAAGGGGGGGCCGCAGGGTACGCAGTATTTT. Full variable domain (remainder filled in from reference TRBV2 and TRBJ2-3): EPEVTQTPSHQVTQMGQEVILRCVPISNHLYFYWYRQILGQKVEFLVSFYNNEISEKSEIFDDQFSVERPDGSNFTLKIRSTKLEDSAMYFCASSSKGGPQGTQYFGPGTRLTVL.

The chain employs TRBV5-1 and TRBJ2-1; TRBD2 aligns across 14 bases. V lost 0 bases to trimming and J lost 9 bases; unmatched junction nucleotides: 5. The germline V gene has CDR1 SGHRS and CDR2 YFSETQ. The CDR3 is 16 amino acids. CDR3 amino acids: CASSLGGLAGGGEQFF. CDR3 bases: TGCGCCAGCAGCTTGGGTGGACTAGCGGGGGGAGGTGAGCAGTTCTTC.

CDR3 amino acids: CASSLTAGPHQPQHF. In nucleotides, the CDR3 is TGTGCCAGCAGCTTAACAGCGGGGCCGCATCAGCCCCAGCATTTT. The V and J genes are TRBV7-3 and TRBJ1-5; possible D gene TRBD1, 5 bases. This CDR3 contains 15 residues. From germline, CDR1 is SGHTA and CDR2 FQGTGA. V shed 0 bases and J shed 5 bases, with 11 bases lying between them.

The chain recombines TRBV28 with TRBJ1-4, with 11 bases fitting TRBD1. Trimming at V came to 8 bases and at J to 8 bases, leaving 10 bases not matched to a gene. The germline V gene encodes CDR1 MDHEN and CDR2 SYDVKM. This CDR3 has 15 amino acids. The CDR3: CASRPDRGREEKLFF. CDR3 in DNA: TGTGCCAGCCGACCGGACAGGGGGCGCGAGGAAAAACTGTTTTTT.

The chain has TRBV7-9 and TRBJ2-1; 9 nucleotides line up with TRBD2. J gave up 7 bases and V 5 bases, and 9 bases lay outside the gene matches. The V gene's germline CDR1 is SEHNR and CDR2 FQNEAQ (reference sequence). There are 15 residues in the CDR3. The CDR3 loop reads CASSPWGTSWNEQFF. The CDR3, as DNA: TGTGCCAGCAGCCCCTGGGGGACTAGCTGGAATGAGCAGTTCTTC.

V and J are TRBV10-3 and TRBJ2-5; possible D gene TRBD1, 5 bases. CDR1 is ENHRY and CDR2 is SYGVKD in the germline V gene. V gave up 2 bases and J gave up 1 base, with 8 bases separating them. The CDR3 sequence is 14 residues long. DNA for the CDR3: TGTGCCATCAGTGAGGGACACCCCCAAGAGACCCAGTACTTC. Residues: CAISEGHPQETQYF.

This chain links TRBV27 with TRBJ2-7; TRBD1 aligns across 9 bases. Germline loops: CDR1 MNHEY, CDR2 SMNVEV (reference sequence). This CDR3 spans 15 amino acids. J was trimmed by 6 bases and V by 3 bases; bases with no gene match: 9. CDR3 DNA: TGTGCCAGCAGTTTGGGGGGGACAGGGATGGGCGAGCAGTACTTC. It encodes CASSLGGTGMGEQYF.

The rearrangement links TRBV3-1 (or the pseudogene TRBV3-2) to TRBJ2-3; 12 bases are shared with TRBD2. This CDR3 region has 16 residues. Trimming at V came to 3 bases and at J to 5 bases, leaving 6 bases not matched to a gene. From germline, CDR1 is LGHDT and CDR2 YNNKEL (reference sequence). The CDR3 loop is CASSQGTSGWVDTQYF. CDR3 sequence (DNA): TGTGCCAGCAGCCAGGGGACTAGCGGGTGGGTAGATACGCAGTATTTT.

This clone was recorded only once. V usage is TRBV15 and J usage is TRBJ1-5; possible D gene TRBD1, 6 bases. Trimming took 0 bases from V and 1 from J, leaving 16 bases between them. CDR3 length: 18 residues. The germline CDR1 and CDR2 sequences are LNHNV and YYDKDF (reference sequence). The CDR3 nucleotides read TGTGCCACCAGCAGAGATGATTGGACAGAATTAAGCAATCAGCCCCAGCATTTT. It specifies CATSRDDWTELSNQPQHF.

The V and J genes are TRBV6-5 and TRBJ2-7, with 7 bases aligning to TRBD2. The CDR3 is 15 amino acids. Germline V gene data show CDR1 as MNHEY and CDR2 as SVGAGI. J gave up 3 bases and V 7 bases, and 12 bases lay outside the gene matches. For the CDR3, the DNA is TGTGCCAGCACTCTCACTAGCGCCTTGTACTACGAGCAGTACTTC. Translated, it gives CASTLTSALYYEQYF.

This sequence joins TRBV7-9 and TRBJ1-6; 8 positions agree with TRBD1. The J segment lost 7 bases and the V segment lost 5 bases, leaving 4 bases of the junction unmatched. Germline loops: CDR1 SEHNR, CDR2 FQNEAQ (reference sequence). The CDR3 is made up of 14 amino acids. The CDR3 spells CASSQGDRNSPLHF. The CDR3 bases are TGTGCCAGCAGCCAGGGGGACAGGAATTCACCCCTCCACTTT. Filled out from reference TRBV7-9 and TRBJ1-6, the complete variable domain reads DTGVSQNPRHKITKRGQNVTFRCDPISEHNRLYWYRQTLGQGPEFLTYFQNEAQLEKSRLLSDRFSAERPKGSFSTLEIQRTEQGDSAMYLCASSQGDRNSPLHFGNGTRLTVT.